The 2 T cell receptor beta chains listed next were all sequenced from one sample in a study of T-cell memory formation after mild COVID-19. In TCRdb, the 5' RACE reads were re-called with MiXCR into one record per CDR3 protein. The top ten clones hold approximately 23% of a sample with 250,000 to 300,000 distinct CDR3 sequences, less than 9.5% of them seen once. Sample: PBMCs or a T cell subset sorted from them (not recorded which). The source is a man aged 18 to 29 who had mild COVID-19 (a few samples of this study predate the infection). Cell type and time point are not known.

In this sample, this clonotype turned up a few times. This rearrangement joins TRBV7-9 to TRBJ1-1; D is unresolved. Deletions cut 1 base from V and 7 bases from J, with 10 bases between. CDR1 SEHNR and CDR2 FQNEAQ come from the germline V gene (reference sequence). CDR3 size: 13 residues. The CDR3 reads CASSLGGLGEAFF. The CDR3 DNA follows: TGTGCCAGCAGCTTAGGCGGACTGGGTGAAGCTTTCTTT.

This clonotype was observed a few times. CDR3 region: CASSERETGPHQPQHF. In DNA form, the CDR3 reads TGTGCCAGCAGCGAGAGGGAGACAGGGCCTCATCAGCCCCAGCATTTT. The chain uses TRBV7-8 and TRBJ1-5; 7 bases are a match to TRBD1. The CDR3 length is 16 residues. Germline V CDR1 and CDR2: SGHVS, FQNEAQ. V was clipped by 5 bases and J by 5 bases; unmatched bases: 12. The full variable domain, in which reference TRBV7-8 and TRBJ1-5 provide the parts outside the CDR3, is GAGVSQSPRYKVAKRGQDVALRCDPISGHVSLFWYQQALGQGPEFLTYFQNEAQLDKSGLPSDRFFAERPEGSVSTLKIQRTQQEDSAVYLCASSERETGPHQPQHFGDGTRLSIL.